These 31 T cell receptor beta chains originate from one sample sequenced in a study of T cells in Graves' hyperthyroidism and ophthalmopathy. TCR beta CDR3 region amplification was performed from RNA transcripts. The study used the HTBI primer set for a first-round RT-PCR of the TCR CDR3. TCRdb redid the calling of the multiplex PCR reads with MiXCR, one entry per CDR3 protein. This table holds roughly 580,000 distinct CDR3 sequences, about 15% found once. The material sequenced was blood. The receptor set was obtained from a woman in her 30s with Graves' hyperthyroidism that later progressed to Graves' ophthalmopathy.

The chain uses TRBV29-1 and TRBJ2-7; D gene uncertain. Germline assignment: CDR1 SQVTM and CDR2 ANQGSEA. This CDR3 is 15 amino acids long. V was cut by 4 bases and J by 3 bases, with 19 bases left in between. The CDR3 DNA follows: TGCAGCGTTGTAACATCGGATCGGAGTCTCTACGAGCAGTACTTC. Protein: CSVVTSDRSLYEQYF.

This clonotype showed up many times. This sequence joins TRBV2 and TRBJ1-2, with 9 bases lining up with TRBD1. Trimming took 10 bases from V and 3 from J; bases not matched to a gene: 15. There are 16 residues in the CDR3. The germline gives CDR1 SNHLY, CDR2 FYNNEI. CDR3 sequence: CAISGGETGGYYGYTF. As DNA, the CDR3 is TGTGCCATCTCTGGCGGGGAGACAGGGGGTTACTATGGCTACACCTTC.

The sample holds many counts of this clonotype. The CDR3 loop is CASSLGSRGDGYTF. The CDR3 DNA reads TGCGCCAGCAGCTTGGGGTCGAGGGGTGATGGCTACACCTTC. The chain combines TRBV5-1 with TRBJ1-2, with a tentative D call TRBD1 (5 bases). The CDR3 runs to 14 residues. Germline V gene lookup returns CDR1 SGHRS and CDR2 YFSETQ. Trimming pared 0 bases from V and 6 bases from J, leaving 12 bases between.

In its sample, this clonotype was seen a few times. This rearrangement joins TRBV13 to TRBJ1-1; D is undetermined. From germline, CDR1 is PRHDT and CDR2 FYEKMQ (reference sequence). V shed 7 bases and J shed 1 base, with 13 bases lying between them. CDR3 length: 14 amino acids. The CDR3 region has the DNA TGTGCCAGCACCCTCCCTGAGTGGAACACTGAAGCTTTCTTT. Translated: CASTLPEWNTEAFF.

This clonotype was detected ten times or more. V and J are TRBV7-2 and TRBJ2-5; D uncertain. Trimming took off 5 bases at V and 5 bases at J, with 9 bases between the two ends. The V gene's germline CDR1 is SGHTA and CDR2 FQGNSA. There are 12 residues in the CDR3. CDR3 protein: CASSAQRETQYF. The CDR3 nucleotides are TGTGCCAGCAGCGCCCAGAGGGAGACCCAGTACTTC.

This clonotype was recorded many times. The chain combines TRBV5-1 with TRBJ2-2; D uncertain. CDR1 SGHRS and CDR2 YFSETQ come from the germline V gene. Trimming removed 0 bases from V and 2 bases from J, with 5 bases in between. This CDR3 contains 14 residues. Here the CDR3 DNA reads TGCGCCAGCAGCTTGGGTGAAAACACCGGGGAGCTGTTTTTT. It is translated as CASSLGENTGELFF.

As for this clonotype: One end of the junction is discordant with germline, which a read error may explain. The chain employs TRBV7-2 and TRBJ2-5; D perhaps matches TRBD2 (5 bases). The CDR3 loop spans 12 amino acids. Germline lookup yields CDR1 SGHTA and CDR2 FQGNSA. CDR3 residues: CASSSNARGINF. The CDR3 coding sequence is TGTGCCAGCAGCTCTAACGCGCGAGGGATCAACTTC.

This sequence joins TRBV9 and TRBJ2-6; D is uncertain. Germline V CDR1 and CDR2: SGDLS, YYNGEE. The CDR3 has 19 amino acids. V was cut by 0 bases and J by 0 bases, with 16 bases left in between. In nucleotides, the CDR3 is TGTGCCAGCAGCGTAGGAGTTATTTTGGCATCCTCTGGGGCCAACGTCCTGACTTTC. Amino acids: CASSVGVILASSGANVLTF.

Many counts were recorded for this clonotype. V usage is TRBV28 and J usage is TRBJ2-2; TRBD1 agrees at 11 bases. CDR1 MDHEN and CDR2 SYDVKM come from the germline V gene. The trim removed 4 bases at V and 3 bases at J, leaving 1 base unmatched. The CDR3 has 15 residues. In DNA form, the CDR3 reads TGTGCCAGCAGTTCGGGACAGGGGGACACCGGGGAGCTGTTTTTT. Translated: CASSSGQGDTGELFF.

This clonotype appeared many times. The V gene is TRBV18, the J gene TRBJ1-1; no firm D call. CDR1 is KGHSH and CDR2 is LQKENI in the germline V gene. The CDR3 is made up of 14 amino acids. Trimming removed 0 bases at V and 5 bases at J, with 10 bases between. The CDR3 DNA is TGTGCCAGCTCACCACCACAAAGGGAAACTGAAGCTTTCTTT. It yields the protein CASSPPQRETEAFF.

Ten or more counts support this clonotype. This chain connects TRBV29-1 to TRBJ2-3; possibly TRBD1 for D (6 bases). The ends were cut back, 7 bases at V and 6 bases at J, with 17 bases in the middle. Germline V gives CDR1 SQVTM, CDR2 ANQGSEA. The CDR3 length is 13 residues. The chain's CDR3 is CSAYQGPGDTQYF. The CDR3, as DNA: TGCAGCGCTTATCAGGGGCCGGGCGATACGCAGTATTTT.

This clonotype was detected only a few times. The V gene is TRBV20-1, the J gene TRBJ2-2; 8 bases fit TRBD1. J gave up 6 bases and V 6 bases, and 9 bases lay outside the gene matches. The CDR3 totals 14 residues. CDR1 and CDR2 (germline): DFQATT, SNEGSKA (reference sequence). CDR3 in amino acids: CSAARTGSPGELFF. The CDR3 nucleotides read TGCAGTGCGGCTCGGACAGGGTCCCCCGGGGAGCTGTTTTTT.

This clonotype occurred many times. The chain couples TRBV2 to TRBJ2-7; D not resolved. Germline V CDR1 and CDR2: SNHLY, FYNNEI. The CDR3 covers 13 residues. V lost 7 bases and J 3 bases, leaving 13 bases between the germline ends. This CDR3 is CASMSQANYEQYF. In DNA form, the CDR3 reads TGTGCCAGCATGAGCCAGGCTAACTACGAGCAGTACTTC. The full variable domain, its missing parts supplied by reference TRBV2 and TRBJ2-7, is EPEVTQTPSHQVTQMGQEVILRCVPISNHLYFYWYRQILGQKVEFLVSFYNNEISEKSEIFDDQFSVERPDGSNFTLKIRSTKLEDSAMYFCASMSQANYEQYFGPGTRLTVT.

This clonotype was observed many times. The gene calls are TRBV20-1 and TRBJ1-1; D is perhaps TRBD1 (5 bases). V was clipped by 0 bases and J by 7 bases, with 15 bases between them. The CDR3 is 14 residues long. Per the germline V gene, CDR1 is DFQATT and CDR2 is SNEGSKA (reference sequence). The CDR3 coding sequence is TGCAGTGCTAGAGAACCGGGACGGATCCGTGAAGCTTTCTTT. Translation: CSAREPGRIREAFF.

The sample holds many counts of this clonotype. The chain is built from TRBV6-1 and TRBJ2-1; D not resolved. The length of the CDR3 is 14 residues. Trimming shortened V by 4 bases and J by 6 bases, and 13 bases separated the two germline ends. Germline CDR1 MNHNS, CDR2 SASEGT. CDR3 nucleotide sequence: TGTGCCAGCAGTGGACCTAGTTCTGGCAATGAGCAGTTCTTC. This sequence encodes CASSGPSSGNEQFF.

This clonotype has ten or more counts. The J gene is TRBJ2-1, the V gene TRBV30; TRBD2 agrees at 9 bases. The germline V gene encodes CDR1 GTSNPN and CDR2 SVGIG (reference sequence). The V gene end was trimmed by 3 bases and the J gene end by 4 bases; junction bases not matched to a gene: 7. CDR3 length: 15 residues. This CDR3 is CAWSDGTSRYNEQFF. The CDR3 DNA is TGTGCCTGGAGCGACGGGACTAGCCGGTACAATGAGCAGTTCTTC.

The rearrangement links TRBV20-1 to TRBJ2-7, with 9 bases that match TRBD2. The CDR3 totals 14 residues. Germline V gene lookup returns CDR1 DFQATT and CDR2 SNEGSKA (reference sequence). The V segment lost 5 bases and the J segment 5 bases; nucleotides outside the gene matches: 10. The CDR3 nucleotides read TGCAGTGCTCTCCCTAGCGGGATCTATGACGAGCAGTACTTC. It yields the protein CSALPSGIYDEQYF.

This clonotype was detected a few times. V gene TRBV20-1 combines with J gene TRBJ2-2; TRBD1 agrees at 7 bases. The CDR3 is 14 residues long. In germline, CDR1 is DFQATT, CDR2 SNEGSKA (reference sequence). V shed 1 base, J shed 5 bases, and the junction held 4 bases outside the gene matches. In DNA form, the CDR3 reads TGCAGTGCTAGAGGAGGGGGCAGTACCGGGGAGCTGTTTTTT. It specifies CSARGGGSTGELFF.

J is TRBJ1-2 and V is TRBV29-1; TRBD1 aligns across 7 bases. The germline V gene encodes CDR1 SQVTM and CDR2 ANQGSEA. With 7 bases clipped from V and 2 bases from J, the junction kept 4 bases outside the gene matches. The CDR3 length is 12 residues. The CDR3 nucleotides read TGCAGCGGGATAGGGGGCAACTATGGCTACACCTTC. Encoded protein: CSGIGGNYGYTF.

The table lists this clonotype with a few counts. The V gene is TRBV15, the J gene TRBJ1-4; D gene uncertain. Trimming removed 5 bases from V and 11 bases from J, with 12 bases in between. The CDR3 sequence is 12 residues long. Germline CDR1 and CDR2: LNHNV and YYDKDF (reference sequence). CDR3: CATSPDTAKLFF. DNA for the CDR3: TGTGCCACCAGCCCAGACACCGCGAAACTGTTTTTT.

In the case of this clonotype: A much larger clonotype is one base distant, so this may be a read error. This CDR3 reads CASSDPSRTETRHF. CDR3 in DNA: TGTGCCAGCAGTGATCCCTCCCGGACAGAGACGCGGCATTTT. The rearrangement links TRBV2 to TRBJ1-5; the D gene is possibly TRBD1 (6 bases). The germline V and J ends were trimmed by 3 bases and 15 bases, with 21 bases remaining between them. Germline V gene data show CDR1 as SNHLY and CDR2 as FYNNEI. The CDR3 has 14 amino acids.

The chain joins TRBV19 to TRBJ2-2, with 7 positions matching TRBD2. The CDR3 is made up of 14 amino acids. Looked up from germline, CDR1 is LNHDA and CDR2 is SQIVND (reference sequence). V lost 4 bases to trimming and J lost 6 bases; unmatched junction nucleotides: 5. CDR3: CASSTGRGAGELFF. In nucleotides, the CDR3 is TGTGCCAGTAGTACGGGACGGGGGGCCGGGGAGCTGTTTTTT.

This clonotype was seen more than once but under ten times. CDR3 in DNA: TGTGCCAGCAGCTTGTTATCTGGGCTAGCCGGAGGAGAGACCCAGTACTTC. Its translation: CASSLLSGLAGGETQYF. The V call is TRBV7-2, the J call TRBJ2-5; D might be TRBD2 (5 bases). The CDR3 length is 17 residues. The germline V gene encodes CDR1 SGHTA and CDR2 FQGNSA. Trimming took 3 bases from V and 4 from J, leaving 21 bases between them.

Comment on this clonotype: Being one base from a much bigger clone, this may be a read error. The chain uses TRBV19 and TRBJ1-4; a weak D match, TRBD1 (6 bases). Trimming shortened V by 8 bases and J by 11 bases, and 21 bases separated the two germline ends. The CDR3 contains 14 residues. In germline, CDR1 is LNHDA, CDR2 SQIVND (reference sequence). CDR3 in amino acids: CASGVDRSAGKLFF. CDR3 bases: TGTGCCAGTGGAGTCGACAGGTCAGCAGGGAAACTGTTTTTT.

This clonotype was seen ten or more times. The chain uses TRBV12-3 or TRBV12-4 and TRBJ1-4, with 10 bases aligning to TRBD1. The CDR3 is made up of 15 amino acids. Trimming removed 5 bases from V and 6 bases from J; junction bases left unmatched: 6. This CDR3 is CASSQEGQGYEKLFF. DNA of the CDR3: TGTGCCAGCAGTCAGGAGGGACAGGGGTATGAAAAACTGTTTTTT.

This clonotype was seen many times. J is TRBJ2-7 and V is TRBV29-1; TRBD1 matches at 10 bases. The CDR3 has 13 residues. V was pared by 7 bases and J by 3 bases, with 6 bases of the junction left unmatched. The V gene's germline CDR1 is SQVTM and CDR2 ANQGSEA. CDR3 sequence: CSALRDRGYEQYF. CDR3 coding DNA: TGCAGCGCACTTCGGGACAGGGGCTACGAGCAGTACTTC.

This rearrangement joins TRBV4-1 to TRBJ2-1; no clear D gene. Trimming took off 3 bases at V and 4 bases at J, with 10 bases between the two ends. Looked up from germline, CDR1 is MGHRA and CDR2 is YSYEKL. This CDR3 has 14 residues. The CDR3 coding sequence is TGCGCCAGCAGCCACCAACATCCTTACAATGAGCAGTTCTTC. This codes for CASSHQHPYNEQFF.

This sequence joins TRBV6-2 or TRBV6-3 and TRBJ1-2; 9 positions match TRBD1. This CDR3 contains 15 residues. With 5 bases clipped from V and 4 bases from J, the junction kept 8 bases outside the gene matches. Germline loops: CDR1 MNHEY, CDR2 SVGEGT. CDR3: CASSLRDRASYGYTF. The CDR3 DNA follows: TGTGCCAGCAGTCTCCGGGACAGGGCTTCCTATGGCTACACCTTC.

The chain uses TRBV20-1 and TRBJ1-2, with 12 nucleotides matching TRBD1. This CDR3 spans 14 amino acids. The germline CDR1 and CDR2 sequences are DFQATT and SNEGSKA (reference sequence). V shed 3 bases and J 8 bases; nucleotides not matched to a gene: 7. CDR3 in amino acids: CSASPGQGASGYTF. The DNA of the CDR3 is TGCAGTGCTAGCCCGGGACAGGGGGCTTCCGGCTACACCTTC.

The rearrangement uses TRBV20-1 and TRBJ1-2; D unresolved. The germline V gene has CDR1 DFQATT and CDR2 SNEGSKA (reference sequence). V was shortened by 3 bases and J by 6 bases, with 14 bases between the two germline ends. The CDR3 consists of 13 residues. The CDR3 coding sequence is TGCAGTGCTAGTCCAGCAGCACTCAATGGCTACACCTTC. Amino acids: CSASPAALNGYTF.

Ten or more counts support this clonotype. The chain recombines TRBV7-2 with TRBJ2-1, with a possible D match to TRBD2 (6 bases). CDR3 length: 15 amino acids. Germline V lookup: CDR1 SGHTA, CDR2 FQGNSA. V lost 1 base and J lost 0, with 7 bases in between. The CDR3 bases are TGTGCCAGCAGCTTAGTAGCGGACTCCTACAATGAGCAGTTCTTC. Translating it yields CASSLVADSYNEQFF.